The next 18 T cell receptor beta chains were all read from a single sample in a study of blood T cell repertoires in COVID-19. Assay: immunoSEQ multiplex PCR; the TCRdb copy retains only in-frame clones and omits some. Of approximately 400,000 clones listed, 88% are singletons. The sequencing sample was made of peripheral blood. The origin of the receptors is a woman between 50 and 59 years old with COVID-19, enrolled during active disease.

This clone was counted a single time. V is TRBV7-2 and J is TRBJ1-1; D is perhaps TRBD1 (5 bases). V was cut by 5 bases and J by 4 bases, with 17 bases left in between. The CDR3 has 15 residues. CDR1 is SGHTA, CDR2 FQGNSA, per germline. The CDR3 reads CASSLSAQRGTEAFF. In nucleotides, the CDR3 is TGTGCCAGCAGCCTGTCGGCCCAAAGGGGCACTGAAGCTTTCTTT.

The CDR3 loop reads CASSQDWFRAGANVLTF. CDR3 coding DNA: TGTGCCAGCAGCCAAGATTGGTTTCGCGCTGGGGCCAACGTCCTGACTTTC. The chain has TRBV3-1 (or the pseudogene TRBV3-2) and TRBJ2-6; D remains unclear. This CDR3 comprises 17 residues. The germline V and J ends were trimmed by 0 bases and 2 bases, with 11 bases remaining between them. The germline gives CDR1 LGHDT, CDR2 YNNKEL (reference sequence).

The J gene is TRBJ1-1, the V gene TRBV7-9, with 10 positions matching TRBD1. V gave up 2 bases and J gave up 11 bases; unmatched junction bases: 8. In germline, CDR1 is SEHNR, CDR2 FQNEAQ (reference sequence). CDR3 length equals 14 residues. CDR3 loop: CASSLRGDRGLAFF. DNA for the CDR3: TGTGCCAGCAGCTTAAGGGGAGACAGGGGGCTGGCTTTCTTT.

J is TRBJ1-2 and V is TRBV19; D possibly corresponds to TRBD1 (5 bases). Germline assignment: CDR1 LNHDA and CDR2 SQIVND (reference sequence). Trimming pared 5 bases from V and 4 bases from J, leaving 17 bases between. There are 15 residues in the CDR3. CDR3 region: CASSPRGRGLYGYTF. DNA for the CDR3: TGTGCCAGTAGTCCGCGGGGCCGCGGGCTCTATGGCTACACCTTC.

This sequence joins TRBV5-1 and TRBJ2-5, with D unresolved. Germline CDR1 and CDR2: SGHRS and YFSETQ. The CDR3 sequence is 14 residues long. V was shortened by 2 bases and J by 0 bases, with 8 bases between the two germline ends. The CDR3 bases are TGCGCCAGCAGCTTCTCAGTTAACCAAGAGACCCAGTACTTC. It codes for CASSFSVNQETQYF.

The J gene is TRBJ2-7, the V gene TRBV2; the D gene is possibly TRBD2 (5 bases). Between the trimmed V and J ends, which lost 11 bases and 2 bases, there was a span of 16 bases. The CDR3 runs to 13 residues. Germline V gene data show CDR1 as SNHLY and CDR2 as FYNNEI. CDR3 sequence (DNA): TGTGCCCCCGGAGGCTTTTCTACCTACGAGCAGTACTTC. It codes for CAPGGFSTYEQYF.

The chain links TRBV12-3 or TRBV12-4 to TRBJ1-1; D is unclear. Trimming took 3 bases from V and 10 from J, leaving 9 bases between them. This CDR3 region has 11 residues. CDR3 sequence: CASSLSLGAFF. CDR3 DNA: TGTGCCAGCAGTTTGAGTCTCGGAGCTTTCTTT.

CDR3: CASSQDGQRGRGYTF. CDR3 DNA: TGCGCCAGCAGCCAAGATGGCCAAAGGGGGCGAGGCTACACCTTC. The rearrangement uses TRBV4-1 and TRBJ1-2; TRBD1 agrees at 7 bases. CDR1 is MGHRA, CDR2 YSYEKL, per germline. V lost 0 bases and J lost 8; bases outside the gene matches: 9. The CDR3 length is 15 residues.

The genes are TRBV10-3 and TRBJ1-1; the D is unclear. The CDR3 loop spans 15 amino acids. Trimming pared 11 bases from V and 5 bases from J, leaving 24 bases between. CDR1 and CDR2 from the germline V gene are ENHRY and SYGVKD. The CDR3 DNA sequence: TGTGCCGTGGTGCAATCGACAAGGCAGGTGACTGAAGCTTTCTTT. It is translated as CAVVQSTRQVTEAFF.

The chain couples TRBV28 to TRBJ2-5, with a weak D call TRBD2 (6 bases). This CDR3 is built from 11 residues. Trimming pared 6 bases from V and 5 bases from J, leaving 7 bases between. CDR1 is MDHEN, CDR2 SYDVKM, per germline. Here the CDR3 DNA reads TGTGCCAGCAGCCTAGCGGAGACCCAGTACTTC. Encoded protein: CASSLAETQYF.

The V gene is TRBV2, the J gene TRBJ1-1; tentative D call: TRBD1 (6 bases). V shed 5 bases and J shed 10 bases, with 20 bases lying between them. The CDR3 has 14 residues. CDR1 is SNHLY, CDR2 FYNNEI, per germline. Written as DNA, the CDR3 is TGTGCCAGCAGTCCTCTCGGGGGGCGGAACGGAGCTTTCTTT. As protein: CASSPLGGRNGAFF.

The V and J genes are TRBV4-2 and TRBJ2-5; maybe TRBD1 (7 bases). Between the trimmed V and J ends, which lost 3 bases and 3 bases, there was a span of 14 bases. Germline CDR1 and CDR2: LGHNA and YNFKEQ. This CDR3 is 15 amino acids long. The DNA of the CDR3 is TGTGCCAGCAGCCACGCGGGACAGCAAGAAGAGACCCAGTACTTC. Protein sequence: CASSHAGQQEETQYF.

The sample holds a few counts of this clone. The J gene is TRBJ1-2, the V gene TRBV10-3, with D unresolved. Per the germline V gene, CDR1 is ENHRY and CDR2 is SYGVKD. Trimming left V 2 bases short and J 8 bases short, with 15 bases between. The CDR3 extends over 14 amino acids. CDR3 residues: CAISEVRGSGGYTF. DNA of the CDR3: TGTGCCATCAGTGAGGTCAGAGGTTCGGGGGGCTACACCTTC.

V is TRBV19 and J is TRBJ1-4; no reliable D call. From germline, CDR1 is LNHDA and CDR2 SQIVND (reference sequence). The germline V and J ends were trimmed by 7 bases and 8 bases, with 11 bases remaining between them. This CDR3 comprises 12 residues. For the CDR3, the DNA is TGTGCCAGTACCCAATATCAGGAAAAACTGTTTTTT. It yields the protein CASTQYQEKLFF.

The rearrangement links TRBV10-3 to TRBJ2-2, with a tentative D call TRBD1 (6 bases). This CDR3 has 16 residues. Trimming shortened V by 11 bases and J by 5 bases, and 24 bases separated the two germline ends. Per germline, CDR1 ENHRY and CDR2 SYGVKD. The DNA for the CDR3 is TGTGCCGTCCGACCTACGGACAGCGTCGGAACCGGGGAGCTGTTTTTT. Its translation is CAVRPTDSVGTGELFF.

V gene TRBV3-1 (or the pseudogene TRBV3-2) combines with J gene TRBJ1-2, with D uncertain. CDR3 length equals 14 residues. V was cut by 4 bases and J by 2 bases, with 11 bases left in between. Per germline, CDR1 LGHDT and CDR2 YNNKEL (reference sequence). CDR3 nucleotide sequence: TGTGCCAGCAGCCCCGAGGGAAGGAACTATGGCTACACCTTC. It translates to CASSPEGRNYGYTF.

This chain uses TRBV9 with TRBJ2-3; possible D gene TRBD2, 5 bases. The V gene lost 1 base and the J gene lost 3 bases, with 12 bases spanning the gap. Germline V gene sequence: CDR1 SGDLS, CDR2 YYNGEE. The CDR3 sequence is 15 residues long. The CDR3 sequence is CASSVTSVQTDTQYF. CDR3 bases: TGTGCCAGCAGCGTAACTAGTGTCCAAACAGATACGCAGTATTTT.

The J gene is TRBJ2-2, the V gene TRBV7-2; D unresolved. Germline CDR1 and CDR2: SGHTA and FQGNSA. This CDR3 has 11 amino acids. The V end lost 2 bases, the J end lost 10 bases, and 5 bases lay between the germline ends. The CDR3 coding sequence is TGTGCCAGCAGCTTATCCGTGGAGCTGTTTTTT. This codes for CASSLSVELFF.